These 10 T cell receptor beta chains were all obtained from the same sample, sequenced in a study of naive and memory T cell subsets. No cognate antigen is known for these TCRs. Study findings and constraints: Naive repertoires, especially CD8, held a few larger clonotypes, possibly memory cells re-expressing CD45RA.

Two oligonucleotides, mixed equimolar, formed the beta constant-region primer covering TRBC1 and TRBC2. Nested alpha and beta constant-region primers with the SP2 primer drove four PCR rounds on ligated cDNA. TCRdb re-analysed the UMI-ligation and nested PCR reads in MiXCR, keeping a single row per CDR3 protein. Among about 150,000 distinct CDR3 sequences, approximately 24% were seen once, and the ten largest hold around 0.11%. Sequencing used naive CD4+ T cells from blood. Receptors were obtained from a human donor in good health.

This clonotype was seen at least ten times. The V call is TRBV29-1, the J call TRBJ2-7, with 9 bases fitting TRBD1. This CDR3 comprises 15 residues. The V and J ends lost 6 bases and 3 bases, in that order; junction bases with no gene match: 12. Germline lookup yields CDR1 SQVTM and CDR2 ANQGSEA. The CDR3 protein is CSVTHRDRENYEQYF. DNA of the CDR3: TGCAGCGTCACCCACCGGGACAGGGAAAACTACGAGCAGTACTTC.

This clonotype showed up just a few times. The rearrangement uses TRBV6-6 and TRBJ2-7, with 9 nucleotides matching TRBD1. Germline V gene data show CDR1 as MNHNY and CDR2 as SVGAGI (reference sequence). The CDR3 has 13 amino acids. The V gene end was trimmed by 5 bases and the J gene end by 3 bases; junction bases not matched to a gene: 2. CDR3 sequence reads: CASSRQGVYEQYF. The CDR3 DNA is TGTGCCAGCAGTCGACAGGGGGTCTACGAGCAGTACTTC.

The CDR3 nucleotides are TGTGCCAGCAGCTTAGCATCTAGCGGGAACCTCGGCGAGCAGTACTTC. Translating gives CASSLASSGNLGEQYF. V gene TRBV7-2 combines with J gene TRBJ2-7; 9 bases are shared with TRBD2. J lost 6 bases, V lost 0 bases, and 9 bases had no gene match. The CDR3 has 16 residues. Germline CDR1 reads SGHTA; CDR2 reads FQGNSA.

This sequence joins TRBV12-3 or TRBV12-4 and TRBJ2-5; D is unclear. The V and J ends lost 2 bases and 1 base respectively, with 5 bases between them. This CDR3 has 13 amino acids. Written as DNA, the CDR3 is TGTGCCAGCAGTTTAACAGCCCAAGAGACCCAGTACTTC. Translating gives CASSLTAQETQYF.

The chain uses TRBV6-1 and TRBJ2-7; D might be TRBD1 (5 bases). V shed 7 bases and J shed 2 bases, with 9 bases lying between them. Germline V gives CDR1 MNHNS, CDR2 SASEGT. CDR3 length: 12 residues. CDR3 region: CASMTETYEQYF. CDR3 nucleotide sequence: TGTGCCAGCATGACAGAGACCTACGAGCAGTACTTC.

In this sample, this clonotype turned up many times. V gene TRBV28 combines with J gene TRBJ1-5; D perhaps matches TRBD1 (5 bases). V shed 5 bases and J shed 2 bases, with 13 bases lying between them. The V gene's germline CDR1 is MDHEN and CDR2 SYDVKM. CDR3 length: 15 amino acids. CDR3 sequence reads: CASSMDPGGNQPQHF. The CDR3 nucleotides are TGTGCCAGCAGTATGGACCCGGGGGGCAATCAGCCCCAGCATTTT.

This clonotype came up many times. The rearrangement uses TRBV18 and TRBJ1-1; D gene unclear. Germline assignment: CDR1 KGHSH and CDR2 LQKENI. V shed 3 bases and J shed 1 base, with 12 bases lying between them. CDR3 length equals 15 residues. CDR3 nucleotide sequence: TGTGCCAGCTCACCTTCGTTCAGTACGAACACTGAAGCTTTCTTT. Protein: CASSPSFSTNTEAFF.

The V call is TRBV7-6, the J call TRBJ2-7; 8 bases are a match to TRBD2. The germline CDR1 and CDR2 sequences are SGHVS and FNYEAQ. The CDR3 totals 13 residues. V shed 4 bases, J shed 9 bases, and the junction held 8 bases outside the gene matches. CDR3 sequence (DNA): TGTGCCAGCAGCTGGGGACTAGAACGAGTGCAGTACTTC. Translated, it gives CASSWGLERVQYF.

This clonotype showed up just a few times. CDR3 amino acids: CATRDGTTDTQYF. In DNA, the CDR3 is TGTGCCACCCGGGACGGAACCACAGATACGCAGTATTTT. V gene TRBV6-5 combines with J gene TRBJ2-3; D possibly uses TRBD1 or TRBD2 (5 bases each). Germline-derived CDR1 and CDR2 are MNHEY and SVGAGI. The CDR3 runs to 13 residues. V gave up 10 bases and J gave up 2 bases, with 13 bases separating them.

In its sample, this clonotype was seen a few times. The rearrangement joins TRBV6-1 to TRBJ2-7, with 7 bases fitting TRBD1. This CDR3 spans 13 amino acids. Germline CDR1 and CDR2: MNHNS and SASEGT. The trim removed 4 bases at V and 6 bases at J, leaving 6 bases unmatched. The CDR3 sequence: CASSVKTGSEQYF. The CDR3 bases are TGTGCCAGCAGTGTAAAGACAGGGTCCGAGCAGTACTTC.